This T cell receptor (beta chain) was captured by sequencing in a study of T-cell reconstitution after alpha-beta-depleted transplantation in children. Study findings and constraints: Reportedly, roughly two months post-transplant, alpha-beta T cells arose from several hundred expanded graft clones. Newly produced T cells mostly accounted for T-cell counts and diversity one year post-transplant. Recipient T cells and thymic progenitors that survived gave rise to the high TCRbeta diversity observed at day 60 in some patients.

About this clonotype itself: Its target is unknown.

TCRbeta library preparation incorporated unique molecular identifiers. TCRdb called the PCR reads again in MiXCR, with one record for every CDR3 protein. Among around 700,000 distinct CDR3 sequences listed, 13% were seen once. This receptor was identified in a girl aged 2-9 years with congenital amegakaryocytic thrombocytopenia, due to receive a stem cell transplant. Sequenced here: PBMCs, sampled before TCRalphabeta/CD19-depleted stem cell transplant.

The CDR3 DNA reads as TGCAGTGCTAGAGCAAGCGGGAACGGGGGGGAGACCCAGTACTTC. It specifies CSARASGNGGETQYF. The chain combines TRBV20-1 with TRBJ2-5; 7 bases are shared with TRBD2. The CDR3 is 15 residues long. The junction had 10 bases not matched to a gene; V was cut back by 1 base and J by 5 bases. Germline V lookup: CDR1 DFQATT, CDR2 SNEGSKA (reference sequence).